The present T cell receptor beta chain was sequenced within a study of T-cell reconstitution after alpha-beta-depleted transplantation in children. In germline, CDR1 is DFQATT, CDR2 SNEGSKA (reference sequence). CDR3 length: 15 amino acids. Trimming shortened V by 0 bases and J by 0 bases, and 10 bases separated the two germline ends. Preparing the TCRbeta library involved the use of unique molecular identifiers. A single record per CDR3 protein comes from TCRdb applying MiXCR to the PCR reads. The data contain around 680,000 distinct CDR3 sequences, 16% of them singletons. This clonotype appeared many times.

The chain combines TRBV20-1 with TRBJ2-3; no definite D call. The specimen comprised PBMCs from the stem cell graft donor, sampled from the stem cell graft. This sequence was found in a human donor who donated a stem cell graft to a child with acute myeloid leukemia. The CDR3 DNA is TGCAGTGCTAGAGATGACGCCCTCAGCACAGATACGCAGTATTTT. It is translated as CSARDDALSTDTQYF.